This T cell receptor (beta chain) was identified during a study of OX40 agonist ivuxolimab in advanced cancers. Across the study: With ivuxolimab, an agonistic anti-OX40 (CD134) antibody, patients were treated. Cohort: approximately 83% men, mean age approximately 64, aged roughly 23 to 79. Study-wide findings and caveats: CD8+ T cells averaged more expanded clones than CD4+. At 0.1 to 3.0 mg/kg, CD4+ and CD8+ blood T cells expanded clonally by week 6.

The V and J ends lost 7 bases and 4 bases, in that order; junction bases with no gene match: 5. The CDR3 spans 14 residues. Per the germline V gene, CDR1 is MNHNS and CDR2 is SASEGT. Measured with immunoSEQ multiplex PCR; TCRdb has only the in-frame clones, and not every one. Here the sample spans tens of thousands of clones, just over 85% being singletons. On this clone: Its antigen remains unidentified.

The receptor's source is an adult with an advanced solid tumor such as melanoma, head and neck, liver or kidney cancer. The specimen comprised CD4+ or CD8+ T cells sorted from blood, sampled in a trial of the OX40 agonist ivuxolimab. This chain connects TRBV6-1 to TRBJ2-1, with 9 bases lining up with TRBD1. DNA of the CDR3: TGTGCCAGCACCGGGACAGGGACATACAATGAGCAGTTCTTC. This codes for CASTGTGTYNEQFF.